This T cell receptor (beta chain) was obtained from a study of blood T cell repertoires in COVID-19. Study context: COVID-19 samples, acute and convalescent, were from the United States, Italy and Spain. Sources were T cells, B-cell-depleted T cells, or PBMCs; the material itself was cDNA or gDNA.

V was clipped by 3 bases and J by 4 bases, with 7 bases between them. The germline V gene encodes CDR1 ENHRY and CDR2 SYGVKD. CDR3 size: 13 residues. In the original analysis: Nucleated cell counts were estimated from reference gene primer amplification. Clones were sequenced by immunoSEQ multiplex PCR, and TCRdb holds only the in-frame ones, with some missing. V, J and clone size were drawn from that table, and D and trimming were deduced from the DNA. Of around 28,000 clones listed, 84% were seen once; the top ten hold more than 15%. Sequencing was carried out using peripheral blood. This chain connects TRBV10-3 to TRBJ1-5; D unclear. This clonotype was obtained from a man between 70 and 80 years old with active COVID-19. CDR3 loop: CAISDSLNQPQHF. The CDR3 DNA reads TGTGCCATCAGTGACTCTCTAAATCAGCCCCAGCATTTT.